The entry below gives a single TCR beta chain sequence along with its context. From germline, CDR1 is SQVTM and CDR2 ANQGSEA. Trimming took off 2 bases at V and 4 bases at J, with 7 bases between the two ends. This CDR3 is 12 amino acids long. The entry originates in a study of ipilimumab plus nivolumab after autologous stem cell transplantation. Study overall: A median of roughly 8 nivolumab and a few ipilimumab doses were given. The DLBCL group included primary refractory and relapsed cases.

Using immunoSEQ multiplex PCR, the repertoire was profiled, and TCRdb retains in-frame clones only, with some absent. The sample has 8,000 to 13,000 clones; nearly 80% are singletons. Checkpoint therapy with ipilimumab 1 mg/kg began 14 to 28 days after transplant. Dosing: nivolumab 3 mg/kg IV, weeks 1, 4, 7, 10, then every two weeks to week 26. The sequences come from PBMCs, collected in a trial of ipilimumab plus nivolumab as post-transplant consolidation. The V call is TRBV29-1, the J call TRBJ2-3; the D gene is possibly TRBD2 (5 bases). This TCR was sampled from a male donor with diffuse large B-cell lymphoma. CDR3 residues: CSVEPRADTQYF. The DNA for the CDR3 is TGCAGCGTTGAACCGAGGGCAGATACGCAGTATTTT.